This T cell receptor (beta chain) comes out of a study of T cells in Graves' hyperthyroidism and ophthalmopathy. Authors of the study amplified TCR beta CDR3 regions from RNA transcripts. HTBI primers were the set used in a first-round RT-PCR of the TCR CDR3. A single record per CDR3 protein comes from TCRdb applying MiXCR to the multiplex PCR reads. The repertoire holds about 360,000 distinct CDR3 sequences, approximately 13% seen once, with 9.2% in the top ten. This clonotype was found many times. There are 14 residues in the CDR3. Between the trimmed V and J ends, which lost 8 bases and 0 bases, there was a span of 13 bases.

The source of this sequence is a woman between 18 and 30 years old with Graves' hyperthyroidism. Sequences were obtained from blood. V is TRBV12-3 or TRBV12-4 and J is TRBJ1-1; tentatively, D is TRBD1 (5 bases). CDR3 sequence reads: CASRTGNMNTEAFF. CDR3 sequence (DNA): TGTGCCAGCCGCACAGGAAACATGAACACTGAAGCTTTCTTT.